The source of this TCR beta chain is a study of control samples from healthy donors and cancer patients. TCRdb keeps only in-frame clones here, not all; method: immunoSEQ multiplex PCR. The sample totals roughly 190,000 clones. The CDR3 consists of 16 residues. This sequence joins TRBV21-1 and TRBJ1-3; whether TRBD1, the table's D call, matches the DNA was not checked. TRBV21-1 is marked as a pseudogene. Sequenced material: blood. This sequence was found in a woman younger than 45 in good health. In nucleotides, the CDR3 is TGTGCCAGCAGCCCAGGGACAGGCCCCTCTGGAAACACCATATATTTT. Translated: CASSPGTGPSGNTIYF.